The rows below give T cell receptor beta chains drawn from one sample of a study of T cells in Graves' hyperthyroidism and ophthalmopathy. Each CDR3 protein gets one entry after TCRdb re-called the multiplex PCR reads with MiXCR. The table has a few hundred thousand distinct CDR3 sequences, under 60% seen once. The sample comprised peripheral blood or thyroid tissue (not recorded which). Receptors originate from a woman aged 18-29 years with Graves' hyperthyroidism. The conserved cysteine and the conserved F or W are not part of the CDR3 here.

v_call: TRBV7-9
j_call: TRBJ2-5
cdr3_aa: ASSLTGTSWQETQY

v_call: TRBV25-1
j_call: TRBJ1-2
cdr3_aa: ASVGWDETHGYT

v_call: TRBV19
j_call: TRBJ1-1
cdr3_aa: ASSIELGMNTEAF

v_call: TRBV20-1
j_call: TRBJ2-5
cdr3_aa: SARAPQRTEETQY

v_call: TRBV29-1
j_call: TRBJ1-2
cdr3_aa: SVMTSGYT

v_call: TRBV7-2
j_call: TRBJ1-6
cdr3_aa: ASSFRALH

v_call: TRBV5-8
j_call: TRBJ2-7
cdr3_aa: ASSPKSGSNEQY

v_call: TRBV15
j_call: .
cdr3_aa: ATSRSWGTSGSSEQF

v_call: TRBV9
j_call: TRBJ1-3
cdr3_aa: ASSRQGDDYGYTIY

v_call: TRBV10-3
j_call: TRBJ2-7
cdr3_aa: ATSLTYEQY

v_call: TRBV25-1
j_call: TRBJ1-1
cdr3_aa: ASNNPAGDTEAF

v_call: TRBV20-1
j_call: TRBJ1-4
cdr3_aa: SARESAGEKLF

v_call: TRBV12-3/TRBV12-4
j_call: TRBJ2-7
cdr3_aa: ASSASPGQGQY

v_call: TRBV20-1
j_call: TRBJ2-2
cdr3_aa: SARDETPRELF

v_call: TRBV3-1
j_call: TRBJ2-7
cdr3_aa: ASAAGTIEQY

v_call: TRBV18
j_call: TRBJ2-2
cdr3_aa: ASSPANTGELF

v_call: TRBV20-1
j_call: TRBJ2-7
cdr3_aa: SAPEDRGYEQY

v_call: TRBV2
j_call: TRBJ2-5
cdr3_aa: ASSPMGGETQY

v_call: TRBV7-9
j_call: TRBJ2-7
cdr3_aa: ASDYSAGSPYEQY

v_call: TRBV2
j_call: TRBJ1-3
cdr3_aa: ASGGLAGNTIY

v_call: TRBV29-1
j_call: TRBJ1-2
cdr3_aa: SVEDRRTGDGYT

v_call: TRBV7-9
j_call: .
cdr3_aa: ASSSLGYNEQF

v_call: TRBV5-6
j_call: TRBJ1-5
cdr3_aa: ASSLGWQRGQPQH

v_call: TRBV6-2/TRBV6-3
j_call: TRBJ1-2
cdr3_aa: ASSGMGGYT

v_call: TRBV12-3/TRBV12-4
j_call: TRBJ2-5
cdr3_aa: ASSLKGTSGRPGETQY

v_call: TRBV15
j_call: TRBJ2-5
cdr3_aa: ATSRRTRQETQY

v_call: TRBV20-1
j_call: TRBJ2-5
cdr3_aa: SARSGTQY

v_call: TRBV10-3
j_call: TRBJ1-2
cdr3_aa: ATARVENGYT

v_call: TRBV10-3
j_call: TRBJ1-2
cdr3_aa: AISESGQQSNYGYT

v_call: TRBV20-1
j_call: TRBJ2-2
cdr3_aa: SAPTGELF

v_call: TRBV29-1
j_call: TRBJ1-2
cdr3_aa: SLVSGTGYT

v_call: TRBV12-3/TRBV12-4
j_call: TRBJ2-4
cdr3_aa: ASSSKGQENIQY

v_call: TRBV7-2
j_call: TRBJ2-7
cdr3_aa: ASSLSREGDHEQY

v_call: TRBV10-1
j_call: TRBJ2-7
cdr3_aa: ASSPGTSGNYEQY

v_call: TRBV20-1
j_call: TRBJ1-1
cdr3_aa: SARVAGVRNTEAF

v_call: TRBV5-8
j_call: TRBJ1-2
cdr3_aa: ASTSLSREGYT

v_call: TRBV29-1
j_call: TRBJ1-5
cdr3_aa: SGLRRRRQGGQPQH